These 22 T cell receptor beta chains share one sample of origin, sequenced in a study of shared clonotypes between healthy human individuals (dated by TCRdb to the early 2020s). Receptors were amplified or captured by the immunoSEQ multiplex PCR assay. In TCRdb, the immuneACCESS table is reduced to in-frame sequences with V and J assigned. These tables do not hold every clone; where another copy was compared, an unresolved V gene accounts for under half, and the others remain unexplained. The sample table lists about 2.4 million clones, around 94% of them with a count of one. Roughly 0.13% of the sample rests with the top ten. The sequencing sample was made of naive CD4+ T cells sorted from blood. The meaning of the sample's cell subset or site label: CD45RA+ positively selected. Receptors originate from a man between 18 and 35 years old in good health.

As regards this clone: Distinct nucleotide sequences in the sample also encode this CDR3. The V call is TRBV7-9, the J call TRBJ2-7, with 7 bases that match TRBD1. The CDR3 has 13 residues. Germline CDR1 SEHNR, CDR2 FQNEAQ (reference sequence). The J segment lost 3 bases and the V segment lost 4 bases, leaving 3 bases of the junction unmatched. The CDR3 reads CASSSRTGYEQYF. CDR3 bases: TGTGCCAGCAGCTCGCGGACAGGCTACGAGCAGTACTTC.

The chain couples TRBV5-1 to TRBJ2-2; D possibly corresponds to TRBD2 (6 bases). Germline V lookup: CDR1 SGHRS, CDR2 YFSETQ. V lost 1 base to trimming and J lost 4 bases, with 11 bases between them. CDR3 size: 15 residues. CDR3 loop: CASSLTRRGTGELFF. CDR3 in DNA: TGCGCCAGCAGCTTGACGAGGAGGGGCACCGGGGAGCTGTTTTTT.

About this clone itself: The sample contains more than one DNA sequence encoding this CDR3. The rearrangement joins TRBV5-4 to TRBJ2-3; D remains unclear. V lost 5 bases and J lost 3, with 4 bases in between. Germline CDR1 reads SGHNT; CDR2 reads YYREEE (reference sequence). The CDR3 sequence is 11 residues long. This chain's CDR3 is CASSFTDTQYF. For the CDR3, the DNA is TGTGCCAGCAGTTTTACAGATACGCAGTATTTT.

The chain couples TRBV2 to TRBJ1-3; D not resolved. The CDR3 spans 15 residues. Trimming removed 5 bases at V and 0 bases at J, with 11 bases between. Per germline, CDR1 SNHLY and CDR2 FYNNEI. The CDR3 sequence is CASSTDTNSGNTIYF. The CDR3 DNA reads as TGTGCCAGCAGTACCGATACCAACTCTGGAAACACCATATATTTT. The entire variable domain, with the rest obtained from reference TRBV2 and TRBJ1-3, is as follows: EPEVTQTPSHQVTQMGQEVILRCVPISNHLYFYWYRQILGQKVEFLVSFYNNEISEKSEIFDDQFSVERPDGSNFTLKIRSTKLEDSAMYFCASSTDTNSGNTIYFGEGSWLTVV.

About this clone: This specimen includes other DNA sequences encoding the same CDR3. The rearrangement uses TRBV28 and TRBJ1-2; no firm D call. V shed 6 bases and J shed 4 bases, with 9 bases lying between them. The CDR3 contains 12 residues. Germline V gene lookup returns CDR1 MDHEN and CDR2 SYDVKM. CDR3 sequence reads: CASSLGLYGYTF. For the CDR3, the DNA is TGTGCCAGCAGCCTCGGCCTCTATGGCTACACCTTC.

Worth noting for this clone: This CDR3 is also generated by other DNA sequences in the sample. The genes are TRBV5-1 and TRBJ2-5; D remains unclear. Between the trimmed V and J ends, which lost 0 bases and 5 bases, there was a span of 5 bases. Germline CDR1 and CDR2: SGHRS and YFSETQ. This CDR3 region has 12 residues. The CDR3 DNA sequence: TGCGCCAGCAGCTTGGTAGGTGAGACCCAGTACTTC. Its protein is CASSLVGETQYF.

This clone was counted a single time. V is TRBV30 and J is TRBJ1-4, with D unresolved. The CDR3 consists of 18 residues. V lost 1 base, J lost 0 bases, and 18 bases lay in between. The germline gives CDR1 GTSNPN, CDR2 SVGIG (reference sequence). The CDR3 region has the DNA TGTGCCTGGAGTGGGACTTCTCCTCCCCGTGCAACTAATGAAAAACTGTTTTTT. Amino acids: CAWSGTSPPRATNEKLFF. Drawing the rest from reference TRBV30 and TRBJ1-4, the complete variable domain is SQTIHQWPATLVQPVGSPLSLECTVEGTSNPNLYWYRQAAGRGLQLLFYSVGIGQISSEVPQNLSASRPQDRQFILSSKKLLLSDSGFYLCAWSGTSPPRATNEKLFFGSGTQLSVL.

This chain connects TRBV10-3 to TRBJ1-6, with 8 bases aligning to TRBD1. Germline trimming cut 1 base from V and 9 bases from J; bases unmatched to any gene: 8. Germline V gene lookup returns CDR1 ENHRY and CDR2 SYGVKD. The CDR3 is made up of 16 amino acids. This CDR3 reads CAISEWDRTLVSPLHF. CDR3 sequence (DNA): TGTGCCATCAGTGAGTGGGACAGGACTCTGGTTTCACCCCTCCACTTT.

J is TRBJ2-7 and V is TRBV18; 9 bases agree with TRBD1. CDR1 KGHSH and CDR2 LQKENI come from the germline V gene. J lost 2 bases, V lost 0 bases, and 8 bases had no gene match. The length of the CDR3 is 17 residues. The CDR3 DNA reads as TGTGCCAGCTCACCACCGAACAGGGGGCGATCCCCCTACGAGCAGTACTTC. It translates to CASSPPNRGRSPYEQYF.

V and J are TRBV7-2 and TRBJ2-7; possibly TRBD1 for D (6 bases). The length of the CDR3 is 14 residues. Germline CDR1 reads SGHTA; CDR2 reads FQGNSA. Trimming cost V 5 bases and J 2 bases, with 13 bases left between them. CDR3 amino acids: CASSNDRRAYEQYF. CDR3 DNA: TGTGCCAGCAGCAATGACAGGCGTGCCTACGAGCAGTACTTC.

V gene TRBV5-1 combines with J gene TRBJ1-2; no definite D call. Germline V gene sequence: CDR1 SGHRS, CDR2 YFSETQ. The CDR3 has 13 residues. The V end was cut by 2 bases, the J end by 4 bases, with 9 bases between. CDR3 nucleotide sequence: TGCGCCAGCAGCTTTTACGGGAGCTATGGCTACACCTTC. Translated, it gives CASSFYGSYGYTF.

As regards this clone: Other DNA variants within this sample encode the same CDR3. The CDR3 sequence: CASSFSSNEQFF. The CDR3 region has the DNA TGCGCCAGCAGCTTTTCTAGCAATGAGCAGTTCTTC. This chain links TRBV5-1 with TRBJ2-1; D is ambiguous. V lost 2 bases to trimming and J lost 6 bases, with 6 bases between them. This CDR3 has 12 amino acids. The germline gives CDR1 SGHRS, CDR2 YFSETQ. Together with reference TRBV5-1 and TRBJ2-1, the CDR3 gives the full variable domain: KAGVTQTPRYLIKTRGQQVTLSCSPISGHRSVSWYQQTPGQGLQFLFEYFSETQRNKGNFPGRFSGRQFSNSRSEMNVSTLELGDSALYLCASSFSSNEQFFGPGTRLTVL.

J is TRBJ2-5 and V is TRBV6-5; TRBD2 agrees at 8 bases. There are 15 residues in the CDR3. V shed 2 bases and J 2 bases; nucleotides not matched to a gene: 4. Per germline, CDR1 MNHEY and CDR2 SVGAGI. This CDR3 reads CASSYGTRGQETQYF. The CDR3 region has the DNA TGTGCCAGCAGTTACGGGACTAGGGGGCAAGAGACCCAGTACTTC.

The CDR3 loop reads CSVRTGTGTDTQYF. The CDR3 DNA is TGCAGCGTTCGCACCGGGACAGGCACAGATACGCAGTATTTT. The chain joins TRBV29-1 to TRBJ2-3; the match to TRBD1 covers 7 bases. The CDR3 totals 14 residues. Germline-derived CDR1 and CDR2 are SQVTM and ANQGSEA. Trimming removed 5 bases from V and 1 base from J; junction bases left unmatched: 6.

This chain joins TRBV30 and TRBJ2-7; 10 bases are a match to TRBD1. Trimming cost V 0 bases and J 4 bases; bases outside gene matches: 3. This CDR3 has 14 residues. Germline loops: CDR1 GTSNPN, CDR2 SVGIG (reference sequence). CDR3 in DNA: TGTGCCTGGAGTGTGAGGACAGGGGGTTACGAGCAGTACTTC. This encodes CAWSVRTGGYEQYF.

The V gene is TRBV7-9, the J gene TRBJ1-2, with unresolved D. Germline CDR1 and CDR2: SEHNR and FQNEAQ (reference sequence). Trimming removed 1 base from V and 4 bases from J, with 16 bases in between. This CDR3 has 16 amino acids. The CDR3 sequence is CASSLGEQRSSYGYTF. CDR3 coding DNA: TGTGCCAGCAGCTTAGGGGAACAGAGGTCGAGCTATGGCTACACCTTC.

This chain uses TRBV27 with TRBJ2-7, with D possibly TRBD2 on 7 matching bases. The CDR3 runs to 15 residues. Trimming cost V 8 bases and J 3 bases, with 20 bases left between them. CDR1 MNHEY and CDR2 SMNVEV come from the germline V gene (reference sequence). DNA for the CDR3: TGTGCCAGCTCAAGTTCAAGGGGGGGTGACTACGAGCAGTACTTC. Translating it yields CASSSSRGGDYEQYF.

The rearrangement links TRBV5-4 to TRBJ2-7; D uncertain. Germline lookup yields CDR1 SGHNT and CDR2 YYREEE (reference sequence). Trimming pared 0 bases from V and 2 bases from J, leaving 12 bases between. The CDR3 sequence is 15 residues long. Written as DNA, the CDR3 is TGTGCCAGCAGCTTGGTATCACAACCTCCCTACGAGCAGTACTTC. Protein: CASSLVSQPPYEQYF.

As concerns this clone: Other nucleotide sequences in the sample specify the same CDR3. The chain carries TRBV19 and TRBJ1-1; no reliable D call. V lost 4 bases and J lost 0, with 6 bases in between. Per the germline V gene, CDR1 is LNHDA and CDR2 is SQIVND (reference sequence). The CDR3 has 13 amino acids. For the CDR3, the DNA is TGTGCCAGTAGTAGTCAAGTGAACACTGAAGCTTTCTTT. Amino acids: CASSSQVNTEAFF.

The chain recombines TRBV11-2 with TRBJ2-1; 12 bases fit TRBD2. This CDR3 comprises 15 residues. The J segment lost 6 bases and the V segment lost 4 bases, leaving 4 bases of the junction unmatched. Germline loops: CDR1 SGHAT, CDR2 FQNNGV. CDR3 residues: CASSSSGRALNEQFF. The CDR3 nucleotides read TGTGCCAGCAGCTCTAGCGGGAGGGCGCTCAATGAGCAGTTCTTC.

The chain joins TRBV30 to TRBJ2-5, with 10 nucleotides matching TRBD2. The CDR3 totals 14 residues. Trimming cost V 7 bases and J 11 bases; bases outside gene matches: 16. From germline, CDR1 is GTSNPN and CDR2 SVGIG (reference sequence). As DNA, the CDR3 is TGTGCCTACCGCGCGGGACTAGCGTCTCGGGAGCAGTACTTC. Protein sequence: CAYRAGLASREQYF. The full variable domain, in which reference TRBV30 and TRBJ2-5 provide the parts outside the CDR3, is SQTIHQWPATLVQPVGSPLSLECTVEGTSNPNLYWYRQAAGRGLQLLFYSVGIGQISSEVPQNLSASRPQDRQFILSSKKLLLSDSGFYLCAYRAGLASREQYFGPGTRLLVL.

The V gene is TRBV11-2, the J gene TRBJ1-5, with 8 bases lining up with TRBD1. There are 15 residues in the CDR3. Unmatched junction bases numbered 3, after V lost 5 bases and J lost 0 bases. CDR1 is SGHAT, CDR2 FQNNGV, per germline. CDR3 nucleotide sequence: TGTGCCAGCAGCCAGGGGGCCCATAGCAATCAGCCCCAGCATTTT. Its translation: CASSQGAHSNQPQHF.